The clone carrying this T cell receptor beta chain was found many times. Antigen unknown. These data are taken from a study of metastatic and nonmetastatic thyroid tumors. Study information: From malignant and benign thyroid patients, repertoires in blood and in tumor or nodule tissue were compared.

Original analysis: It was from CDR3 differences across clinicopathological groups that a distant-metastasis classifier for papillary thyroid cancer was built. Using MiXCR, TCRdb reanalyzed the PCR reads. What appears here as the V and J calls and clone size reflects TCRdb's work, not the paper's. This sample yields tens of thousands of clones, of which around 20% are seen a single time; about 17% belongs to the top ten. Every patient was untreated before thyroid surgery. V lost 3 bases to trimming and J lost 2 bases; unmatched junction nucleotides: 4. The CDR3 has 15 amino acids. Whole-study results and caveats: A significant increase in TCR beta diversity was reportedly seen in malignant thyroid tumors relative to benign nodules, in blood and tumor.

Sequencing was performed on blood. This sequence originates from a female donor with papillary thyroid cancer or a benign thyroid nodule (not recorded which). Some clones in this sample may be carry-over from other donors' samples. V is TRBV12-3 or TRBV12-4 and J is TRBJ2-3; 8 positions match TRBD2. The CDR3 loop reads CASSFSGVYTDTQYF. CDR3 DNA sequence: TGTGCCAGCAGTTTTAGCGGGGTTTACACAGATACGCAGTATTTT.